The TCR beta chain described here comes from a study of cytomegalovirus exposure and HLA in healthy donors. It was with 60 Vbeta and 13 Jbeta primers that the PCR ran. Sequencing used immunoSEQ multiplex PCR; TCRdb keeps in-frame clones, though not all of them. The table lists fewer than 250,000 clones, approximately 82% of them singletons. Trimming took off 6 bases at V and 5 bases at J, with 17 bases between the two ends. Germline-derived CDR1 and CDR2 are SEHNR and FQNEAQ (reference sequence). There are 15 residues in the CDR3. The sequence derives from a woman aged 45 to 65 in good health and CMV-seropositive. Sequencing was carried out using PBMCs. The J gene is TRBJ2-1, the V gene TRBV7-9; D is perhaps TRBD2 (5 bases). The CDR3 DNA reads TGTGCCAGCAGTCCCCCCGGCCAGCGGAACAATGAGCAGTTCTTC. The encoded protein is CASSPPGQRNNEQFF. The variable domain in full, completed from reference TRBV7-9 and TRBJ2-1, reads DTGVSQNPRHKITKRGQNVTFRCDPISEHNRLYWYRQTLGQGPEFLTYFQNEAQLEKSRLLSDRFSAERPKGSFSTLEIQRTEQGDSAMYLCASSPPGQRNNEQFFGPGTRLTVL.